The TCR beta chain under discussion was sequenced for a study of tumour-infiltrating T cells in Burkitt lymphoma (dated by TCRdb to the early 2020s). Background for the entire study: All epidemiological subtypes of Burkitt lymphoma were represented among the roughly 82 patients who made up the cohort. When TCR repertoire data were correlated with clinical outcome, productive clonality turned out to predict both overall and progression-free survival, independent of established prognosticators, age at diagnosis among them.

General conclusions and limits of the study: Several public clonotypes were found to be shared across numerous Burkitt lymphoma patients, which suggests a shared tumour neoantigen selection that is absent from diffuse large B-cell lymphoma.

Compared with the rest of its sample, this clone is medium-sized (0.01 to 0.1%). The antigen it recognizes is unknown. Qualities for individual bases were not recorded, and no much larger clone is one base off. The trim is 4 bases for V and 2 bases for J, with a gap of 15 bases between the germline ends. The germline V gene sets CDR1 to SGHDN and CDR2 to FVKESK. The CDR3 measures 15 amino acids from cysteine to phenylalanine. The only DNA kept is the CDR3, 45 bases in frame from the first base. Libraries were prepared through the immunoSEQ multiplex PCR assay. TCRdb retrieved this table from immuneACCESS and kept in-frame rearrangements only. Not all clones are present; in checked studies, unresolved V genes account for under half, and no reason is known for the remainder. For this sample the table gives more than 45,000 clones, of which less than 40% were detected only once. The top ten hold 2.9% of the sample.

Sequencing input: tumor tissue. The TCR originated in a human donor with Burkitt lymphoma. This chain is built from TRBV14 and TRBJ2-7; the D gene is perhaps TRBD1, from 6 matching bases. In nucleotides, the sequence is TGTGCCAGCAGCCCACTACAGGGATGGGCCTACGAGCAGTACTTC. This is translated as CASSPLQGWAYEQYF.